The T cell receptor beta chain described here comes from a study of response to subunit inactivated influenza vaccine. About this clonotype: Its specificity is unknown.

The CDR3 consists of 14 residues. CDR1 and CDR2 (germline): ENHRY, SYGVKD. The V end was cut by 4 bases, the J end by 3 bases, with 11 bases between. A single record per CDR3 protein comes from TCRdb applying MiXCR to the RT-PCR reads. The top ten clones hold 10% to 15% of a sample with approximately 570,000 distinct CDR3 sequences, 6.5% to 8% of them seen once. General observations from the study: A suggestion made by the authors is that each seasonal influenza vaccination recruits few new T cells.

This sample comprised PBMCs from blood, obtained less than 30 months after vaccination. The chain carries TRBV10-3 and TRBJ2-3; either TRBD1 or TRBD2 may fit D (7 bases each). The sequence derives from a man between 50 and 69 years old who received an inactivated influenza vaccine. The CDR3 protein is CAISGQGGTDTQYF. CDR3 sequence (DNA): TGTGCCATCAGTGGACAGGGAGGGACAGATACGCAGTATTTT.